The 13 T cell receptor beta chains presented below share a single source sample, sequenced in a study of shared clonotypes between healthy human individuals. Here immunoSEQ multiplex PCR was the method, and the copy in TCRdb shows in-frame clones only, minus some. The sample carries millions of clones, 80% to 95% recorded once. Sample: naive CD4+ T cells from PBMCs. Subset defined: CD45RA+ positively selected. All receptors come from a young man in good health. Some clones in this sample may be carry-over from other donors' samples.

The V gene is TRBV7-9, the J gene TRBJ1-1; no reliable D call. CDR1 is SEHNR, CDR2 FQNEAQ, per germline (reference sequence). V was shortened by 5 bases and J by 0 bases, with 10 bases between the two germline ends. The CDR3 is 14 amino acids. The CDR3 protein is CASSVRVLNTEAFF. The DNA of the CDR3 is TGTGCCAGCAGCGTCAGAGTTTTGAACACTGAAGCTTTCTTT.

The chain employs TRBV4-3 and TRBJ1-4; D is perhaps TRBD1 (6 bases). V was pared by 8 bases and J by 3 bases, with 19 bases between. In germline, CDR1 is LGHNA, CDR2 YSLEER. This CDR3 comprises 16 residues. The CDR3 DNA is TGCGCCAGCGGCCGGGACATCACTTCGGCTAATGAAAAACTGTTTTTT. Protein: CASGRDITSANEKLFF.

The gene calls are TRBV28 and TRBJ1-2, with TRBD1 matching 7 bases. This CDR3 is 13 amino acids long. The V gene's germline CDR1 is MDHEN and CDR2 SYDVKM. Trimming took 6 bases from V and 3 from J; bases not matched to a gene: 4. The chain's CDR3 is CASRHGQDYGYTF. For the CDR3, the DNA is TGTGCCAGCAGACACGGACAGGACTATGGCTACACCTTC.

The chain recombines TRBV29-1 with TRBJ1-5; D unresolved. CDR3 length: 12 amino acids. CDR1 and CDR2 (germline): SQVTM, ANQGSEA. The V end lost 7 bases, the J end lost 4 bases, and 11 bases lay between the germline ends. The CDR3 nucleotides are TGCAGCGGATGGACGCCAAATCAGCCCCAGCATTTT. It encodes CSGWTPNQPQHF.

The chain links TRBV5-1 to TRBJ1-1; 7 bases fit TRBD1. Per germline, CDR1 SGHRS and CDR2 YFSETQ. V lost 1 base, J lost 1 base, and 1 base stayed unmatched. CDR3 size: 14 residues. The CDR3, as DNA: TGCGCCAGCAGCTTGACAGGGGAGAACACTGAAGCTTTCTTT. Translating gives CASSLTGENTEAFF.

This chain connects TRBV5-1 to TRBJ2-3; D possibly uses TRBD1 or TRBD2 (7 bases each). The germline V and J ends were trimmed by 4 bases and 3 bases, with 15 bases remaining between them. Germline values: CDR1 SGHRS, CDR2 YFSETQ. The length of the CDR3 is 15 residues. The CDR3 is CASSPVRGGTDTQYF. The CDR3 DNA is TGCGCCAGCAGCCCCGTCAGGGGGGGGACAGATACGCAGTATTTT.

The DNA of the CDR3 is TGTGCCTGGGGGGATAGCGGGCCGGAGCAGTTCTTC. It translates to CAWGDSGPEQFF. The chain is built from TRBV30 and TRBJ2-1; 7 bases are a match to TRBD2. CDR1 and CDR2 from the germline V gene are GTSNPN and SVGIG (reference sequence). The CDR3 runs to 12 residues. Unmatched junction bases numbered 8, after V lost 5 bases and J lost 10 bases.

Here the CDR3 reads CASSPTGATQETQYF. The CDR3 DNA is TGTGCCAGTAGCCCGACAGGGGCAACTCAAGAGACCCAGTACTTC. The chain uses TRBV19 and TRBJ2-5, with 8 bases fitting TRBD1. With V trimmed by 6 bases and J by 2 bases, 8 bases remained unmatched. The length of the CDR3 is 15 residues. Germline loops: CDR1 LNHDA, CDR2 SQIVND (reference sequence).

The chain recombines TRBV10-3 with TRBJ2-6; 8 bases are shared with TRBD1. The J segment lost 1 base and the V segment lost 10 bases, leaving 6 bases of the junction unmatched. This CDR3 is 15 amino acids long. Germline V gene sequence: CDR1 ENHRY, CDR2 SYGVKD. The CDR3 coding sequence is TGTGCCACACAGGGGGGATCTTCTGGGGCCAACGTCCTGACTTTC. This translates into CATQGGSSGANVLTF.

The rearrangement uses TRBV19 and TRBJ1-5; 7 bases match TRBD1. From germline, CDR1 is LNHDA and CDR2 SQIVND (reference sequence). Losses at the gene ends were 8 bases for V and 6 bases for J; bases not matched to a gene: 4. The length of the CDR3 is 12 residues. As DNA, the CDR3 is TGTGCCAGTTTCAACAGGGGTCAGCCCCAGCATTTT. Translation: CASFNRGQPQHF.

The rearrangement links TRBV9 to TRBJ2-5, with D possibly being TRBD2 (5 bases). Germline loops: CDR1 SGDLS, CDR2 YYNGEE. This CDR3 has 14 amino acids. V was cut by 2 bases and J by 7 bases, with 15 bases left in between. The CDR3 bases are TGTGCCAGCAGCGTCGACTGGGAGAGAGTGACCCAGTACTTC. As protein: CASSVDWERVTQYF.

The chain uses TRBV9 and TRBJ1-1; 9 positions agree with TRBD1. The CDR3 extends over 12 amino acids. CDR1 is SGDLS, CDR2 YYNGEE, per germline. Trimming cost V 2 bases and J 11 bases; bases outside gene matches: 4. The CDR3 region is CASSVGTGFAFF. The DNA for the CDR3 is TGTGCCAGCAGCGTTGGGACAGGGTTCGCTTTCTTT.

The chain carries TRBV5-1 and TRBJ2-2; D is perhaps TRBD2 (5 bases). CDR1 SGHRS and CDR2 YFSETQ come from the germline V gene. The CDR3 contains 15 residues. V lost 4 bases and J 5 bases, leaving 15 bases between the germline ends. Here the CDR3 reads CASSLSSWGTGELFF. In nucleotides, the CDR3 is TGCGCCAGCAGCCTCTCTAGCTGGGGTACCGGGGAGCTGTTTTTT.